The rows below give T cell receptor beta chains drawn from one sample of a study of blood T cell repertoires in COVID-19. Data came from immunoSEQ multiplex PCR; TCRdb stores just in-frame clones and leaves some out. The sample includes approximately 410,000 clones, 80% to 90% of them seen just once. Sequenced material: peripheral blood. These receptors came from a woman aged 25 to 39 with active or convalescent COVID-19. The CDR3 runs from the conserved cysteine through the conserved F or W. A D gene is named only where the DNA matches it firmly. A clone size is listed for some rows: how often the clone was seen (once, few, many), or a class if it is expanded.

TRBV10-3	TRBJ2-2	NA	NA	CAIRAAGELFF	TGTGCCATCAGGGCTGCCGGGGAGCTGTTTTTT
TRBV5-5	TRBJ1-1	NA	NA	CASTSEANTEAFF	TGTGCCAGCACCTCTGAAGCGAACACTGAAGCTTTCTTT
TRBV6-4	TRBJ1-5	NA	NA	CASMGRLSGPQHF	TGTGCCAGCATGGGGCGGCTTAGCGGGCCCCAGCATTTT
TRBV13	TRBJ2-3	NA	NA	CASTSQSLTDTQYF	TGTGCCAGCACCTCCCAAAGCCTTACAGATACGCAGTATTTT
TRBV5-7	TRBJ2-2	few	NA	CASSLPVFAGELFF	TGTGCCAGCAGCCTACCGGTTTTTGCCGGGGAGCTGTTTTTT
TRBV4-1	TRBJ1-3	NA	TRBD1	CASSQGQGAGGNTIYF	TGCGCCAGCAGCCAGGGACAGGGGGCTGGAGGAAACACCATATATTTT
TRBV4-1	TRBJ1-1	once	NA	CASSQGLQGGAGAFF	TGCGCCAGCAGCCAAGGACTACAGGGAGGGGCTGGAGCTTTCTTT
TRBV3-1/TRBV3-2	TRBJ2-1	NA	TRBD2	CASSLSAGGPRNEQFF	TGTGCCAGCAGCCTTTCAGCGGGGGGGCCTCGGAATGAGCAGTTCTTC
TRBV11-2	TRBJ1-2	NA	TRBD1	CASSLAPGGTGNFYGYTF	TGTGCCAGCAGCTTAGCCCCAGGCGGGACAGGCAACTTCTATGGCTACACCTTC
TRBV9	TRBJ1-2	NA	TRBD1	CASMDGTGVPYF	TGTGCCAGCATGGACGGGACAGGAGTTCCCTACTTC
TRBV19	TRBJ1-2	NA	TRBD1	CASSTPSGTGRGYTF	TGTGCCAGTAGTACCCCCAGTGGGACAGGGCGAGGCTACACCTTC
TRBV4-1	TRBJ1-1	NA	TRBD1	CASRGQGDTEAFF	TGCGCCAGCAGGGGACAGGGGGACACTGAAGCTTTCTTT
TRBV2	TRBJ2-3	NA	TRBD1	CASSEWGQGRADTQYF	TGTGCCAGCAGTGAGTGGGGACAGGGAAGGGCAGATACGCAGTATTTT
TRBV18	TRBJ1-5	NA	TRBD1	CASSPDRGQGQPQHF	TGTGCCAGCTCACCGGACAGGGGGCAGGGGCAGCCCCAGCATTTT
TRBV9	TRBJ1-4	NA	NA	CASSVGEGGSNEKLFF	TGTGCCAGCAGCGTAGGGGAGGGTGGGTCTAATGAAAAACTGTTTTTT
TRBV5-4	TRBJ1-2	once	TRBD1	CASSQRYGQGGYGYTF	TGTGCCAGCAGCCAGAGATATGGACAGGGAGGTTATGGCTACACCTTC
TRBV25-1	TRBJ1-2	NA	TRBD1	CASSDFFQGAYTF	TGTGCCAGCAGTGACTTTTTTCAGGGGGCCTACACCTTC
TRBV4-1	TRBJ2-7	NA	NA	CASSRGPNEQYF	TGCGCCAGCAGCAGGGGCCCGAACGAGCAGTACTTC
TRBV15	TRBJ1-1	NA	NA	CATSRDVQVPTEAFF	TGTGCCACCAGCAGAGATGTCCAGGTCCCAACTGAAGCTTTCTTT
TRBV3-1/TRBV3-2	TRBJ1-3	few	NA	CASSQTGRNTIYF	TGTGCCAGCAGCCAGACGGGGAGAAACACCATATATTTT
TRBV29-1	TRBJ2-5	NA	TRBD2	CSVEPSGAETQYF	TGCAGCGTTGAACCTAGCGGGGCCGAGACCCAGTACTTC
TRBV7-9	TRBJ2-5	NA	NA	CASSLSGIQETQYF	TGTGCCAGCAGCTTATCAGGGATACAAGAGACCCAGTACTTC
TRBV24-1	TRBJ2-7	NA	NA	CATSDLKGPVLYEQYF	TGTGCCACCAGTGATTTAAAGGGGCCCGTCCTATACGAGCAGTACTTC
TRBV2	TRBJ1-5	once	NA	CASSGSGVGNQPQHF	TGTGCCAGCAGCGGCAGCGGGGTCGGGAATCAGCCCCAGCATTTT
TRBV5-1	TRBJ2-2	NA	TRBD2	CASSEARTSGTGELFF	TGCGCCAGCAGCGAAGCCCGGACTAGCGGAACCGGGGAGCTGTTTTTT
TRBV19	TRBJ2-2	NA	NA	CASTQTGGGGELFF	TGTGCCAGTACCCAGACTGGGGGAGGCGGGGAGCTGTTTTTT
TRBV7-9	TRBJ2-3	once	TRBD2	CASSLFGGGTDTQYF	TGTGCCAGCAGCTTATTCGGGGGGGGCACAGATACGCAGTATTTT
TRBV5-1	TRBJ1-2	NA	NA	CASRPQDSLIYGYTF	TGCGCCAGCAGACCTCAGGACAGCCTCATCTATGGCTACACCTTC
TRBV6-6	TRBJ1-2	once	NA	CASSYSEGASYGYTF	TGTGCCAGCAGTTACTCGGAGGGAGCTTCCTATGGCTACACCTTC
TRBV6-2/TRBV6-3	TRBJ1-5	NA	TRBD1	CASSPDRGINQPQHF	TGTGCCAGCAGCCCTGACAGGGGGATCAATCAGCCCCAGCATTTT
TRBV5-6	TRBJ1-1	few	NA	CASSYVANTEAFF	TGTGCCAGCAGCTATGTGGCGAACACTGAAGCTTTCTTT
TRBV5-4	TRBJ2-2	NA	NA	CASSAAGNGELFF	TGTGCCAGCAGCGCCGCGGGCAACGGGGAGCTGTTTTTT
TRBV5-1	TRBJ2-1	NA	TRBD2	CASSLELAGYNEQFF	TGCGCCAGCAGCTTGGAACTAGCGGGGTACAATGAGCAGTTCTTC
TRBV18	TRBJ2-3	NA	NA	CASSPPTGTSTDTQYF	TGTGCCAGCTCACCACCGACAGGGACTAGCACAGATACGCAGTATTTT
TRBV5-6	TRBJ1-2	NA	TRBD1	CASSHGQGVSYGYTF	TGTGCCAGCAGCCACGGACAGGGGGTGAGCTATGGCTACACCTTC
TRBV19	TRBJ2-5	NA	TRBD2	CASSIVGIPGTSGRFGETQYF	TGTGCCAGTAGTATTGTGGGTATACCTGGGACTAGCGGGAGGTTCGGAGAGACCCAGTACTTC
TRBV19	TRBJ1-5	NA	NA	CASSIDAGYSNQPQHF	TGTGCCAGTAGTATAGACGCAGGCTATAGCAATCAGCCCCAGCATTTT
TRBV6-2/TRBV6-3	TRBJ2-3	NA	NA	CASSYSGTSTDTQYF	TGTGCCAGCAGTTACTCCGGGACTAGCACAGATACGCAGTATTTT
TRBV11-2	TRBJ2-2	once	TRBD2	CASSLGLVAGELFF	TGTGCCAGCAGCTTGGGACTAGTGGCCGGGGAGCTGTTTTTT
TRBV9	TRBJ2-2	once	TRBD2	CASGGTNTGELFF	TGTGCTAGCGGGGGGACGAACACCGGGGAGCTGTTTTTT
TRBV4-1	TRBJ1-2	NA	NA	CASSQDLARQGGYTF	TGCGCCAGCAGCCAAGATCTGGCCAGGCAGGGTGGCTACACCTTC
TRBV6-2/TRBV6-3	TRBJ2-5	NA	NA	CASSYGAEQETQYF	TGTGCCAGCAGTTACGGGGCGGAACAAGAGACCCAGTACTTC
TRBV7-9	TRBJ1-6	NA	TRBD1	CASSPTGQNYNSPLHF	TGTGCCAGCAGCCCTACGGGACAGAACTATAATTCACCCCTCCACTTT
TRBV3-1/TRBV3-2	TRBJ2-7	NA	NA	CASSHLRASSYEQYF	TGTGCCAGCAGCCATCTCCGTGCGAGCTCCTACGAGCAGTACTTC
TRBV2	TRBJ2-7	NA	TRBD2	CASRDSGGSYEQYF	TGTGCCAGCAGAGACAGCGGGGGCTCCTACGAGCAGTACTTC
TRBV23-1	TRBJ1-5	NA	NA	CASSHSDPGVRQPQHF	TGCGCCAGCAGTCACTCAGACCCCGGAGTACGACAGCCCCAGCATTTT
TRBV20-1	TRBJ2-7	NA	NA	CSAPYSYEQYF	TGCAGTGCTCCTTACTCCTACGAGCAGTACTTC
TRBV2	TRBJ2-4	once	NA	CASSGPAKNIQYF	TGTGCCAGCAGTGGGCCTGCCAAAAACATTCAGTACTTC
TRBV4-1	TRBJ2-2	once	TRBD1	CASSWGQGNGELFF	TGCGCCAGCAGTTGGGGACAGGGTAACGGGGAGCTGTTTTTT
TRBV13	TRBJ1-1	NA	NA	CASSLEVGGTEAFF	TGTGCCAGCAGCTTAGAGGTTGGGGGGACTGAAGCTTTCTTT
TRBV7-9	TRBJ1-6	NA	TRBD1	CASSLRGGGQGHNSPLHF	TGTGCCAGCAGCTTAAGAGGGGGCGGACAGGGACATAATTCACCCCTCCACTTT